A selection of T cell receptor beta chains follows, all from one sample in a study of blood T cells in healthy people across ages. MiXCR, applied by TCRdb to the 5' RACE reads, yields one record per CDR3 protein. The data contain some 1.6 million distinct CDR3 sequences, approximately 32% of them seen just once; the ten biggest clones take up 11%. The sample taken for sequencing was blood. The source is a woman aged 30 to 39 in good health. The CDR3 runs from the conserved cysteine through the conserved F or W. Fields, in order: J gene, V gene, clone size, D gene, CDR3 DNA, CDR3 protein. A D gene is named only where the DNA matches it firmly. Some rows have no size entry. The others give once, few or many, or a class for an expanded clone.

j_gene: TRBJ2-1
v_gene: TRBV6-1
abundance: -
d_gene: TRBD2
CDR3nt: TGTGCCACCCGCGGCGGGGGGTCCTACAATGAGCAGTTCTTC
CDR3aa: CATRGGGSYNEQFF

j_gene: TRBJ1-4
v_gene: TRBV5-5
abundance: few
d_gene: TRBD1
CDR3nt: TGTGCCAGCAGCGACAGGGTGCCTGTAGATGAAAAACTGTTTTTT
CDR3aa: CASSDRVPVDEKLFF

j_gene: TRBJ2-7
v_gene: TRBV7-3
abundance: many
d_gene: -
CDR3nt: TGTGCCAGCAGCCCGAGTGATGGGCGGGGGCAGTACTTC
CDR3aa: CASSPSDGRGQYF

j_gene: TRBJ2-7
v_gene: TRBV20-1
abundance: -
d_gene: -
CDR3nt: TGCAGTGCTAGAGATGCAGGGGCGTACTACGAGCAGTACTTC
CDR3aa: CSARDAGAYYEQYF

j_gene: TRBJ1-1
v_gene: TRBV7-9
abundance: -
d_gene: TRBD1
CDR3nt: TGTGCCAGCAGTCCTGCGGGAGGGACAGGCTCCACTGAAGCTTTCTTT
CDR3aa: CASSPAGGTGSTEAFF

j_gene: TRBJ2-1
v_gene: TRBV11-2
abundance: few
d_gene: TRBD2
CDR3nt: TGTGCCAGCAGCTTAGTGGGCGGGAGGGCCGGAAATGAGCAGTTCTTC
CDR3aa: CASSLVGGRAGNEQFF

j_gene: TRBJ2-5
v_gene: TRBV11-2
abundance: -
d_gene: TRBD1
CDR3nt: TGTGCCAGCAGCTTAATGGGGACAGGGGTCGAGACCCAGTACTTC
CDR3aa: CASSLMGTGVETQYF

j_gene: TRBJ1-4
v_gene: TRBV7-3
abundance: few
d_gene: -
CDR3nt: TGTGCCAGCAGCCCCTCGGGGGGCGCTAATGAAAAACTGTTTTTT
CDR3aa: CASSPSGGANEKLFF

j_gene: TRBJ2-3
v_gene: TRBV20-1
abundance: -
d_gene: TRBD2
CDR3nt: TGCAGTGCTAGATACAGCGGGGGTACAGATACGCAGTATTTT
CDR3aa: CSARYSGGTDTQYF

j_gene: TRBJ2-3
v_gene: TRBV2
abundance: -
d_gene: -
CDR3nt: TGTGCCAGCAACGAGGGACCCACAGATACGCAGTATTTT
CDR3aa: CASNEGPTDTQYF

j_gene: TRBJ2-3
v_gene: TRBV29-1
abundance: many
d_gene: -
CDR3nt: TGCAGCGTTGAAGATCTCGGCGGGAACACAGATACGCAGTATTTT
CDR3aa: CSVEDLGGNTDTQYF

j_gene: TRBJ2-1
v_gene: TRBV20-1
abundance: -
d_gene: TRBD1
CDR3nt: TGCAGTGCTAAGACAGGGAATTCCTACAATGAGCAGTTCTTC
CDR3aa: CSAKTGNSYNEQFF

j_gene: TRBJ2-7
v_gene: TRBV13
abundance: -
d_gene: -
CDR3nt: TGTGCCAGCAGCTCTCGGGCCACCAACTACGAGCAGTACTTC
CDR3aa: CASSSRATNYEQYF

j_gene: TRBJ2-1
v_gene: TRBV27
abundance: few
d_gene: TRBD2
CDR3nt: TGTGCCAGCAGTTTAGCGGCGGGAGTCGGTGGTGAGCAGTTCTTC
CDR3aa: CASSLAAGVGGEQFF

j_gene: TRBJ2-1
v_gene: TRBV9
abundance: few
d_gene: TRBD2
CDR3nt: TGTGCCAGCAGCTCGGGCGGGAGGATTTACAATGAGCAGTTCTTC
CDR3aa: CASSSGGRIYNEQFF

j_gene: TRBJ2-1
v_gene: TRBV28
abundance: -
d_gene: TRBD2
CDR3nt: TGTGCCAGCAGTTTCGGGGGGGAAGACAATGAGCAGTTCTTC
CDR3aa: CASSFGGEDNEQFF

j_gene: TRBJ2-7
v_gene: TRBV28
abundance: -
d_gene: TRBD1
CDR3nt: TGTGCCAGCAGCCCTACAGGGGCACTGGACGAGCAGTACTTC
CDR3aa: CASSPTGALDEQYF

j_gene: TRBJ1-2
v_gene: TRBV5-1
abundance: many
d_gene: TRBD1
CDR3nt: TGCGCCAGCAGCTTGGGGGACAGGAATGGCTACACCTTC
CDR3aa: CASSLGDRNGYTF

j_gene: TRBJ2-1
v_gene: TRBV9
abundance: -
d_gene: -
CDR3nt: TGTGCCAGCAGCGTGGGCAGGGTCAATGAGCAGTTCTTC
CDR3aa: CASSVGRVNEQFF

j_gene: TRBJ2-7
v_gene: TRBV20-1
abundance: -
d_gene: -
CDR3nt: TGCAGTGCGCATCCGGGGGGCCACACCTACGAGCAGTACTTC
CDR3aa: CSAHPGGHTYEQYF

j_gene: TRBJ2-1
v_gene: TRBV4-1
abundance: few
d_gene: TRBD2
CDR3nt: TGCGCCAGCAGGCAAACGGCGTGGGGGCTAGCGGGAGTTTCCTACAATGAGCAGTTCTTC
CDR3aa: CASRQTAWGLAGVSYNEQFF

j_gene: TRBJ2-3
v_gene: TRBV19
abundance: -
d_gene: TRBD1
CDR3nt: TGTGCCAGCGTGGGACAGGGAAGCACAGATACGCAGTATTTT
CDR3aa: CASVGQGSTDTQYF

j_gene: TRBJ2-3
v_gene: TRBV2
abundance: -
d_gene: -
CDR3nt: TGTGCCAGCAGGAGAGTCGCAGATACGCAGTATTTT
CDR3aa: CASRRVADTQYF

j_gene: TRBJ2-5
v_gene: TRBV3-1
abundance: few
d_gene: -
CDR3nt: TGTGCCAGCAGCCAAGTCGTACGGCGGCCCGGGGAGACCCAGTACTTC
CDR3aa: CASSQVVRRPGETQYF

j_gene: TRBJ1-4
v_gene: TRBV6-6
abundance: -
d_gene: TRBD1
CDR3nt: TGTGCCAGCAGCCACCCACAGGGGGCGGATGAAAAACTGTTTTTT
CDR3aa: CASSHPQGADEKLFF

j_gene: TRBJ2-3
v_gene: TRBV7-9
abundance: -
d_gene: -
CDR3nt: TGTGCCAGCAGCTCCCGATTGACAGTCGAGGATACGCAGTATTTT
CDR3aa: CASSSRLTVEDTQYF

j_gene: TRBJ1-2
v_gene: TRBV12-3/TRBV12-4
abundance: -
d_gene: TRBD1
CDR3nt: TGTGCCAGCAGTTCGGGACAGACATTCTATGGCTACACCTTC
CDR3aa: CASSSGQTFYGYTF

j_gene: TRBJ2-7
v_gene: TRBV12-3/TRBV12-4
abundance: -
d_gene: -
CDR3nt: TGTGCCAGCAGCGCCGGGACGGCGGTATACGAGCAGTACTTC
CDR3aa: CASSAGTAVYEQYF

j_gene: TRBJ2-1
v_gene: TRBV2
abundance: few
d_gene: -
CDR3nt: TGTGCCAGCATGATGGACGGGGTTAACAATGAGCAGTTCTTC
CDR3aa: CASMMDGVNNEQFF

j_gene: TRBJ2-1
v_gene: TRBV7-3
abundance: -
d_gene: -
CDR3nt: TGTGCCAGCAGCTTTTTAGGAGGTGGTGAGCAGTTCTTC
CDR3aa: CASSFLGGGEQFF

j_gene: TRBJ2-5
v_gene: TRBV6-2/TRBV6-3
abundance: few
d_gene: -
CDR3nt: TGTGCCAGCAGTTCCATCAACGGGCAAGAGACCCAGTACTTC
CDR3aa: CASSSINGQETQYF

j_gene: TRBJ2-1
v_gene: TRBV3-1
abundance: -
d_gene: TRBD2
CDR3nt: TGTGCCAGCAGCCGCCTCACAGCGGGGGTCAACAATGAGCAGTTCTTC
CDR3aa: CASSRLTAGVNNEQFF

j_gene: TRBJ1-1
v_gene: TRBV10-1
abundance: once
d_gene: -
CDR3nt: TGCGCCAGCAGTGAGTCGGGGCGGGGACCCACTGAAGCTTTCTTT
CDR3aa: CASSESGRGPTEAFF

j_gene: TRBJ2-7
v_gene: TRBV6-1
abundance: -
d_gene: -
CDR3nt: TGTGCCAGCAGTGCAGCACAGAACTACGAGCAGTACTTC
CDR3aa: CASSAAQNYEQYF

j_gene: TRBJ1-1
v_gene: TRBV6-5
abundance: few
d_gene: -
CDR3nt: TGTGCCAGCAGGGAACAGGAGTGGCGGACTGAAGCTTTCTTT
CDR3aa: CASREQEWRTEAFF